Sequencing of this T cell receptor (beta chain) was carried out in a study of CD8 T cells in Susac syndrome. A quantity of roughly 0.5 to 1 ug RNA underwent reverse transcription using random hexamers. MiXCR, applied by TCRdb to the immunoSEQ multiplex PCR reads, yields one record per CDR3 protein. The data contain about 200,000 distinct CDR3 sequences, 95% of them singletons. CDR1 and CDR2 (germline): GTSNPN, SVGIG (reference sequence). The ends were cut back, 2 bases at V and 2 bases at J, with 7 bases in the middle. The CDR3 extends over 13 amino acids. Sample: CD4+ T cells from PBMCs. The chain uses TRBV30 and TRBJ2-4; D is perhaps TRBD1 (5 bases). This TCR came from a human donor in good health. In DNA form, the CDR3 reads TGTGCCTGGAGTTCAGGGTCCAAAAACATTCAGTACTTC. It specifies CAWSSGSKNIQYF.